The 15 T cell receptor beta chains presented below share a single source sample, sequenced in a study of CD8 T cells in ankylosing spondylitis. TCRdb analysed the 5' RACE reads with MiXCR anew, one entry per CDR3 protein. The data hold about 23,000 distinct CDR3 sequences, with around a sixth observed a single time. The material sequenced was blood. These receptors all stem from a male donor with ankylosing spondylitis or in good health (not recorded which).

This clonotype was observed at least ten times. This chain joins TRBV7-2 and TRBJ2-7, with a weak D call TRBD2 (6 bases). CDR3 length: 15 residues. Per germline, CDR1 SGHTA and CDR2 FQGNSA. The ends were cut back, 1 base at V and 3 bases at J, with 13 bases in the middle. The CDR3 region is CASSLVAGSGYEQYF. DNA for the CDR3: TGTGCCAGCAGCTTAGTGGCGGGGTCGGGCTACGAGCAGTACTTC.

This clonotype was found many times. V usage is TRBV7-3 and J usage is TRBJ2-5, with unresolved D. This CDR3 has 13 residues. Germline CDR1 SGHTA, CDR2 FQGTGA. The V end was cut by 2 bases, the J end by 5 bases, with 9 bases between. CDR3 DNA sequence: TGTGCCAGCAGCTTAGGAGCATGGGAGACCCAGTACTTC. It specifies CASSLGAWETQYF.

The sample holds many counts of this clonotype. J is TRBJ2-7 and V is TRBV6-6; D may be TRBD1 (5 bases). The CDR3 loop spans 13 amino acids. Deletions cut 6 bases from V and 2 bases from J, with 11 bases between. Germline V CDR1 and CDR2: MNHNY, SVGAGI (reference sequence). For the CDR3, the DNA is TGTGCCAGCAGCTCTAGACAGACCTACGAGCAGTACGTC. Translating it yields CASSSRQTYEQYV.

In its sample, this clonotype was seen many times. CDR3 sequence: CASSSSLTGELFF. CDR3 nucleotides: TGTGCCAGCAGTTCCTCTCTCACCGGGGAGCTGTTTTTT. This chain links TRBV27 with TRBJ2-2; D unresolved. The CDR3 contains 13 residues. The V end lost 4 bases, the J end lost 4 bases, and 7 bases lay between the germline ends. Per germline, CDR1 MNHEY and CDR2 SMNVEV (reference sequence).

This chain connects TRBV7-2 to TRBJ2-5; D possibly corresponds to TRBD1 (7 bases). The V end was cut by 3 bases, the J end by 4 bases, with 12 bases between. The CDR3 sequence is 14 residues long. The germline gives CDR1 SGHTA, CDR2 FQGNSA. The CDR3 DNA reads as TGTGCCAGCAGCTTGGAGGGGGCGCGAGAGACCCAGTACTTC. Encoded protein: CASSLEGARETQYF. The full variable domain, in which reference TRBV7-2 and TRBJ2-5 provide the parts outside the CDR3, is GAGVSQSPSNKVTEKGKDVELRCDPISGHTALYWYRQSLGQGLEFLIYFQGNSAPDKSGLPSDRFSAERTGGSVSTLTIQRTQQEDSAVYLCASSLEGARETQYFGPGTRLLVL.

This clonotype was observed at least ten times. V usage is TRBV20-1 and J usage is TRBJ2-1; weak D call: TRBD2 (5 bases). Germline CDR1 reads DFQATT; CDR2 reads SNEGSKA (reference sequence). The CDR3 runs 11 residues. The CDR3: CSGDMYNEQFF. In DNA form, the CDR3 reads TGCAGCGGGGATATGTACAATGAGCAGTTCTTC.

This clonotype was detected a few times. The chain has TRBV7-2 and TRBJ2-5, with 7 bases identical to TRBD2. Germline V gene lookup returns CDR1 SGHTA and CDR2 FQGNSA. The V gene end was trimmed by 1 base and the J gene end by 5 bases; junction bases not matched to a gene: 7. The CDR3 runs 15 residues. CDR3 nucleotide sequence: TGTGCCAGCAGCTTAGTGGTGGGGAGGGGCGAGACCCAGTACTTC. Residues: CASSLVVGRGETQYF.

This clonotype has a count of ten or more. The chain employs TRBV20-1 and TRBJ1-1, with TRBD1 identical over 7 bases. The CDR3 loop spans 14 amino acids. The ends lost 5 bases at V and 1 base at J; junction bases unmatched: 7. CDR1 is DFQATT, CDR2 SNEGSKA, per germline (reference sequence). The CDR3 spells CSAQWTGQNTEAFF. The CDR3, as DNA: TGCAGTGCTCAGTGGACAGGACAGAACACTGAAGCTTTCTTT.

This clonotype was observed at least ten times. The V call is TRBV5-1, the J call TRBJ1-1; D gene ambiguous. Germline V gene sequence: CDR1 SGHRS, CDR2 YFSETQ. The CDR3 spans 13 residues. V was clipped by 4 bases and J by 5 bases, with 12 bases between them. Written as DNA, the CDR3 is TGCGCCAGCAGCCCCCAGGTTGGGACTGAAGCTTTCTTT. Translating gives CASSPQVGTEAFF.

CDR3 residues: CASSQRVAGGAEQFF. CDR3 DNA: TGTGCCAGCTCCCAGCGAGTAGCGGGAGGTGCTGAGCAGTTCTTC. J is TRBJ2-1 and V is TRBV28; 10 bases agree with TRBD2. Germline V lookup: CDR1 MDHEN, CDR2 SYDVKM. CDR3 size: 15 residues. Trimming at V came to 8 bases and at J to 9 bases, leaving 13 bases not matched to a gene.

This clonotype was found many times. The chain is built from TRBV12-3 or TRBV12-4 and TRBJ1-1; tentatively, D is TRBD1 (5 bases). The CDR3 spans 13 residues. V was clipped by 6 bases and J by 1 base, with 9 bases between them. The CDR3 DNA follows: TGTGCCAGCAGCTCGGGGCCGAACACTGAAGCTTTCTTT. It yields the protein CASSSGPNTEAFF.

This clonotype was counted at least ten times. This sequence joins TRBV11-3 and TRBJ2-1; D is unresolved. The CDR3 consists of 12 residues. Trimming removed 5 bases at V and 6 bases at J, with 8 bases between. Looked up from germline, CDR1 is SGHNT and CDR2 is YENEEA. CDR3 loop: CASSPTTNEQFF. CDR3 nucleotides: TGTGCCAGCAGCCCCACTACCAATGAGCAGTTCTTC.

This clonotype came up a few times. CDR3 loop: CASSKPGTYVSGELFF. DNA for the CDR3: TGTGCCAGCAGCAAACCCGGGACTTACGTAAGCGGGGAGCTGTTTTTT. This chain joins TRBV7-2 and TRBJ2-2; a possible D gene is TRBD2 (6 bases). This CDR3 is built from 16 residues. The V end lost 5 bases, the J end lost 7 bases, and 20 bases lay between the germline ends. Germline CDR1 and CDR2: SGHTA and FQGNSA. Variable domain in full (rest from reference TRBV7-2 and TRBJ2-2): GAGVSQSPSNKVTEKGKDVELRCDPISGHTALYWYRQSLGQGLEFLIYFQGNSAPDKSGLPSDRFSAERTGGSVSTLTIQRTQQEDSAVYLCASSKPGTYVSGELFFGEGSRLTVL.

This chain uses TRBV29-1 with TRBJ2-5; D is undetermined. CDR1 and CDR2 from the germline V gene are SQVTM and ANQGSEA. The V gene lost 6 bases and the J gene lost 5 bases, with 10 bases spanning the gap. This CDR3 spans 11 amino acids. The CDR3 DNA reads TGCAGCGTGACTGCGAGGGAGACCCAGTACTTC. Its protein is CSVTARETQYF.

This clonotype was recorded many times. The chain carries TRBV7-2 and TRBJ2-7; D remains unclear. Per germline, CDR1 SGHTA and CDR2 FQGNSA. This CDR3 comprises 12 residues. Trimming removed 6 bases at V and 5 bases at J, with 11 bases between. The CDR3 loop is CASRGPNHEQYF. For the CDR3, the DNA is TGTGCCAGCAGAGGGCCAAACCACGAGCAGTACTTC.